A selection of T cell receptor beta chains follows, all from one sample in a study of shared clonotypes between healthy human individuals. Some clones are missing from TCRdb's copy, which holds only in-frame ones; the method was immunoSEQ multiplex PCR. The profile covers under 130,000 clones, with about 66% appearing a single time and roughly a quarter taken by the ten largest. Sequences were obtained from memory CD8+ T cells sorted from blood. The origin of the receptors is a woman aged 30 to 39 in good health. CDR3s include the opening cysteine and the closing phenylalanine or tryptophan. The D gene is left open where the match is weak. Size tells how often a clone was seen (once, few, many) or the class of an expanded clone, and some rows leave it out.

D gene: NA
V gene: TRBV25-1
J gene: TRBJ2-1
CDR3 length: 15
clone size: NA
CDR3 DNA: TGTGCCAGCAGAGAATCACAGAGCTCCTACAATGAGCAGTTCTTC
CDR3 protein: CASRESQSSYNEQFF

D gene: TRBD1
V gene: TRBV27
J gene: TRBJ1-1
CDR3 length: 15
clone size: NA
CDR3 DNA: TGTGCCAGCAGTTTGACCTGGACAGGGAGCACTGAAGCTTTCTTT
CDR3 protein: CASSLTWTGSTEAFF

D gene: NA
V gene: TRBV7-8
J gene: TRBJ2-5
CDR3 length: 12
clone size: many
CDR3 DNA: TGTGCCAGCAGCACCCCGGGGGAGGCCCAGTACTTC
CDR3 protein: CASSTPGEAQYF

D gene: NA
V gene: TRBV2
J gene: TRBJ2-1
CDR3 length: 13
clone size: NA
CDR3 DNA: TGTGCCAGCACCGATAGAAACTACAATGAGCAGTTCTTC
CDR3 protein: CASTDRNYNEQFF

D gene: NA
V gene: TRBV6-1
J gene: TRBJ1-2
CDR3 length: 14
clone size: NA
CDR3 DNA: TGTGCCATCAAGGGGCGGACTCTTCTCTATGGCTACACCTTC
CDR3 protein: CAIKGRTLLYGYTF

D gene: NA
V gene: TRBV7-2
J gene: TRBJ2-1
CDR3 length: 14
clone size: NA
CDR3 DNA: TGTGCCAGCAGCTTCAAGGGGGGTTACAATGAGCAGTTCTTC
CDR3 protein: CASSFKGGYNEQFF

D gene: NA
V gene: TRBV25-1
J gene: TRBJ2-1
CDR3 length: 13
clone size: NA
CDR3 DNA: TGTGCCAGCAGTGAAAAAGGTCCCGGAGGGACATTCTTC
CDR3 protein: CASSEKGPGGTFF

D gene: TRBD1
V gene: TRBV27
J gene: TRBJ2-7
CDR3 length: 11
clone size: NA
CDR3 DNA: TGTGCCAGCGGACAGGGGGCGTTGCAGTACTTC
CDR3 protein: CASGQGALQYF

D gene: TRBD2
V gene: TRBV27
J gene: TRBJ2-2
CDR3 length: 15
clone size: NA
CDR3 DNA: TGTGCCAGCGCCTCGCCCCCGGGGGGCACCGGGGAGCTGTTTTTT
CDR3 protein: CASASPPGGTGELFF

D gene: NA
V gene: TRBV7-9
J gene: TRBJ2-7
CDR3 length: 12
clone size: few
CDR3 DNA: TGTGCCAGCAGCTTAGCCCTCCTTGGGCAGTACTTC
CDR3 protein: CASSLALLGQYF

D gene: TRBD2
V gene: TRBV2
J gene: TRBJ2-1
CDR3 length: 17
clone size: NA
CDR3 DNA: TGTGCCAGCAGTGCCCAGAAGGGGGGACTAGCTAGGAATGAGCAGTTCTTC
CDR3 protein: CASSAQKGGLARNEQFF

D gene: NA
V gene: TRBV28
J gene: TRBJ1-5
CDR3 length: 19
clone size: few
CDR3 DNA: TGTGCCAGCAGTCACCAACCCGGGACAACTGCGATCGGCAATCAGCCCCAGCATTTT
CDR3 protein: CASSHQPGTTAIGNQPQHF

D gene: NA
V gene: TRBV2
J gene: TRBJ2-7
CDR3 length: 15
clone size: NA
CDR3 DNA: TGTGCCAGCAGTTTTCGACAGACAAGCTTACACGAGCAGTACTTC
CDR3 protein: CASSFRQTSLHEQYF

D gene: TRBD2
V gene: TRBV6-4
J gene: TRBJ2-1
CDR3 length: 16
clone size: few
CDR3 DNA: TGTGCCAGCAGCGGGACTAGCGGGAGGGAAGTGAGTGAGCAGTTCTTC
CDR3 protein: CASSGTSGREVSEQFF

D gene: TRBD1
V gene: TRBV15
J gene: TRBJ2-6
CDR3 length: 18
clone size: NA
CDR3 DNA: TGTGCCACCAGCACGGGACAGGGGGCACGATCTGGGGCCAACGTCCTGACTTTC
CDR3 protein: CATSTGQGARSGANVLTF